This T cell receptor beta chain was captured in a study of shared clonotypes between healthy human individuals. Study observations and caveats: Estimated richness values were generally larger in naive subsets than in memory subsets.

TCRdb's copy holds only in-frame clones and misses some; the assay was immunoSEQ multiplex PCR. The table has millions of clones, approximately 92% seen once. Worth noting for this clone: The antigen is unknown.

The sample comprised naive CD4+ T cells sorted from blood. Subset defined: CD45RA+ positively selected. The sequence was collected from a man aged 18 to 29 in good health.

The DNA for the CDR3 is TGTGCCAGCGGCCTAGTCGGGTATCCCACTGAAGCTTTCTTT. It codes for CASGLVGYPTEAFF. This chain uses TRBV6-5 with TRBJ1-1; D gene uncertain. V was shortened by 8 bases and J by 4 bases, with 17 bases between the two germline ends. The CDR3 runs 14 residues. Germline loops: CDR1 MNHEY, CDR2 SVGAGI.